The 9 T cell receptor beta chains reported below all come from one sample, sequenced in a study of T cell repertoires in cytomegalovirus infection. Each CDR3 protein gets one entry after TCRdb re-called the reads with MiXCR. The sample has hundreds of thousands of distinct CDR3 sequences; roughly a third are singletons. These receptors have no known antigen. The sample here was cultured PBMCs, taken from culture after CMV antigen stimulation. All receptors come from a human donor in good health (CMV status not recorded). Some clones in this sample may be carry-over from other donors' samples.

This CDR3 is CASRTGLQPQHF. The CDR3 coding sequence is TGTGCCAGCCGGACAGGGCTTCAGCCCCAGCATTTT. V and J are TRBV27 and TRBJ1-5; 8 bases align to TRBD1. This CDR3 comprises 12 residues. Germline trimming cut 8 bases from V and 6 bases from J; bases unmatched to any gene: 3. Germline V lookup: CDR1 MNHEY, CDR2 SMNVEV (reference sequence).

This clonotype has more than one count but fewer than ten. The chain uses TRBV6-5 and TRBJ2-2; 10 bases map to TRBD1. The CDR3 loop spans 15 amino acids. CDR1 MNHEY and CDR2 SVGAGI come from the germline V gene. With 1 base clipped from V and 4 bases from J, the junction kept 0 bases outside the gene matches. This CDR3 is CASSYWTGGTGELFF. Here the CDR3 DNA reads TGTGCCAGCAGTTACTGGACAGGGGGCACCGGGGAGCTGTTTTTT.

This chain connects TRBV20-1 to TRBJ2-7; D could derive from TRBD1 or TRBD2 (5 bases each). This CDR3 contains 11 residues. The V end was cut by 1 base, the J end by 13 bases, with 14 bases between. Germline V CDR1 and CDR2: DFQATT, SNEGSKA (reference sequence). CDR3 coding DNA: TGCAGTGCTAGAGGTTTGGGGCGGGCCTACTTC. Translated, it gives CSARGLGRAYF.

This clonotype was seen more than once but under ten times. The chain recombines TRBV7-4 with TRBJ2-1; the D is unclear. V dropped 11 bases and J dropped 8 bases, with 13 bases sitting between them. Germline CDR1 SGHVT, CDR2 SQSDAQ. There are 11 residues in the CDR3. In nucleotides, the CDR3 is TGTGCCGTAATAAGAGTGTATGAGCAGTTCTTC. Its translation is CAVIRVYEQFF. The complete variable domain, with remaining parts taken from reference TRBV7-4 and TRBJ2-1, reads GAGVSQSPRYKVAKRGRDVALRCDSISGHVTLYWYRQTLGQGSEVLTYSQSDAQRDKSGRPSGRFSAERPERSVSTLKIQRTEQGDSAVYLCAVIRVYEQFFGPGTRLTVL.

This rearrangement joins TRBV9 to TRBJ2-3; 9 bases line up with TRBD2. The germline CDR1 and CDR2 sequences are SGDLS and YYNGEE. V lost 2 bases, J lost 4 bases, and 11 bases stayed unmatched. The CDR3 totals 17 residues. CDR3 sequence reads: CASSVGSGRYVADTQYF. The CDR3 DNA reads as TGTGCCAGCAGCGTGGGGAGCGGGAGGTATGTTGCAGATACGCAGTATTTT.

CDR3 amino acids: CASSYSGGTNLYNEQFF. The CDR3 DNA is TGTGCCAGCAGTTACTCGGGCGGGACAAACCTCTACAATGAGCAGTTCTTC. This chain uses TRBV6-2 or TRBV6-3 with TRBJ2-1; D possibly uses TRBD1 or TRBD2 (6 bases each). Trimming removed 0 bases from V and 3 bases from J, with 15 bases in between. This CDR3 is built from 17 residues. Germline CDR1 and CDR2: MNHEY and SVGEGT.

This chain uses TRBV12-5 with TRBJ2-1; D is unclear. Germline lookup yields CDR1 LGHNT and CDR2 FRNRAP. This CDR3 spans 13 amino acids. V lost 6 bases to trimming and J lost 5 bases, with 11 bases between them. The CDR3 nucleotides are TGTGCTAGTGGCCACCCGGAAAACAATGAGCAGTTCTTC. Encoded protein: CASGHPENNEQFF.

The chain has TRBV24-1 and TRBJ2-1, with D hard to call. Germline lookup yields CDR1 KGHDR and CDR2 SFDVKD. V lost 1 base and J lost 4, with 7 bases in between. CDR3 length equals 14 residues. As DNA, the CDR3 is TGTGCCACCAGTGATTTCCCAATGTACAATGAGCAGTTCTTC. Amino acid sequence: CATSDFPMYNEQFF.

The V and J genes are TRBV9 and TRBJ2-5; 8 bases are shared with TRBD1. The germline CDR1 and CDR2 sequences are SGDLS and YYNGEE. V shed 2 bases and J 4 bases; nucleotides not matched to a gene: 7. The CDR3 extends over 15 amino acids. The CDR3 nucleotides read TGTGCCAGCAGCGTCTCGACAGGGGCGGGAGAGACCCAGTACTTC. Translated: CASSVSTGAGETQYF.